Shown below are 32 T cell receptor beta chains from a single sample sequenced in a study of blood T cell repertoires in COVID-19. This table comes from immunoSEQ multiplex PCR, and its TCRdb copy is limited to in-frame clones, with some not included. The sample consists of 250,000 to 300,000 clones, about 76% of them appearing once. Material for sequencing was peripheral blood. The origin of the receptors is a woman aged 55-75 years with active or convalescent COVID-19.

V gene TRBV14 combines with J gene TRBJ2-2, with D perhaps TRBD1 (6 bases). V was clipped by 0 bases and J by 3 bases, with 14 bases between them. The CDR3 runs 17 residues. CDR1 is SGHDN, CDR2 FVKESK, per germline. The CDR3 nucleotides are TGTGCCAGCAGCCAAGAATGGAACAGGGCCTACACCGGGGAGCTGTTTTTT. It translates to CASSQEWNRAYTGELFF. The full variable domain, rest sourced from reference TRBV14 and TRBJ2-2, is EAGVTQFPSHSVIEKGQTVTLRCDPISGHDNLYWYRRVMGKEIKFLLHFVKESKQDESGMPNNRFLAERTGGTYSTLKVQPAELEDSGVYFCASSQEWNRAYTGELFFGEGSRLTVL.

The V and J genes are TRBV4-1 and TRBJ1-6; D is undetermined. V shed 0 bases and J shed 0 bases, with 6 bases lying between them. This CDR3 is built from 16 residues. From germline, CDR1 is MGHRA and CDR2 YSYEKL. CDR3 nucleotides: TGCGCCAGCAGCCAAGATTTAGACTCCTATAATTCACCCCTCCACTTT. The encoded protein is CASSQDLDSYNSPLHF.

The chain couples TRBV6-2 or TRBV6-3 to TRBJ2-4; TRBD2 aligns across 7 bases. The J call could be wrong; TRBJ2-5 is a better fit for the DNA end. CDR3 length: 13 residues. CDR1 MNHEY and CDR2 SVGEGT come from the germline V gene. CDR3 region: CASSNHPSGTQYF. The CDR3 DNA reads as TGTGCCAGCAGTAACCATCCTAGCGGGACCCAGTACTTC.

The gene calls are TRBV12-3 or TRBV12-4 and TRBJ1-5; D gene unclear. V lost 6 bases and J lost 5, with 11 bases in between. The CDR3 length is 13 residues. The CDR3 region is CASRGWEDQPQHF. Here the CDR3 DNA reads TGTGCCAGCAGAGGTTGGGAGGATCAGCCCCAGCATTTT.

V usage is TRBV4-1 and J usage is TRBJ1-2, with D possibly TRBD1 on 5 matching bases. Germline CDR1 reads MGHRA; CDR2 reads YSYEKL. V dropped 0 bases and J dropped 7 bases, with 12 bases sitting between them. CDR3 length: 14 amino acids. The DNA for the CDR3 is TGCGCCAGCAGCCAAGATTGGGAGGGGAGTGGCTACACCTTC. Its protein is CASSQDWEGSGYTF.

The V call is TRBV12-3 or TRBV12-4, the J call TRBJ2-5, with 7 bases that match TRBD2. CDR3 size: 13 residues. The V and J ends lost 7 bases and 5 bases, in that order; junction bases with no gene match: 7. DNA for the CDR3: TGTGCCAGCATATTTACCGGGGGGGAGACCCAGTACTTC. Translation gives CASIFTGGETQYF.

This chain links TRBV29-1 with TRBJ2-7; 9 nucleotides align to TRBD1. CDR3 length: 12 residues. V lost 7 bases and J lost 5; bases outside the gene matches: 6. Per germline, CDR1 SQVTM and CDR2 ANQGSEA. CDR3 region: CSAGTGFNEQYF. The CDR3 region has the DNA TGCAGCGCCGGGACAGGGTTCAACGAGCAGTACTTC.

This sequence joins TRBV2 and TRBJ1-1; 7 nucleotides line up with TRBD1. CDR1 and CDR2 (germline): SNHLY, FYNNEI. After removal of 2 bases from V and 1 base from J, the junction contained 7 bases not matched to a gene. The CDR3 loop spans 16 amino acids. The CDR3 DNA follows: TGTGCCAGCAGTGAATGGACAGGTGGAGAGAACACTGAAGCTTTCTTT. Translated: CASSEWTGGENTEAFF.

The chain has TRBV4-1 and TRBJ1-4; 7 bases are shared with TRBD1. CDR3 length: 17 amino acids. Germline trimming cut 3 bases from V and 6 bases from J; bases unmatched to any gene: 13. Germline CDR1 is MGHRA and CDR2 is YSYEKL. CDR3 sequence: CASSQEGLTGKDEKLFF. The CDR3 coding sequence is TGCGCCAGCAGCCAGGAAGGATTGACAGGGAAAGATGAAAAACTGTTTTTT.

V usage is TRBV30 and J usage is TRBJ2-5; D not resolved. This CDR3 is 11 amino acids long. Germline V gene data show CDR1 as GTSNPN and CDR2 as SVGIG (reference sequence). V was trimmed by 5 bases and J by 9 bases, leaving 13 bases between them. CDR3 amino acids: CAWGMPRAQYF. In DNA form, the CDR3 reads TGTGCCTGGGGGATGCCTCGGGCCCAGTACTTC.

This sequence joins TRBV7-8 and TRBJ2-1, with 10 bases matching TRBD1. Trimming cost V 5 bases and J 7 bases; bases outside gene matches: 17. Germline loops: CDR1 SGHVS, CDR2 FQNEAQ. This CDR3 has 18 amino acids. The CDR3 DNA follows: TGTGCCAGCAGCCTACAATACCCGGGACAGGGGTTTGGGAATGAGCAGTTCTTC. This translates into CASSLQYPGQGFGNEQFF. The variable domain in full, with the rest retrieved from reference TRBV7-8 and TRBJ2-1, is GAGVSQSPRYKVAKRGQDVALRCDPISGHVSLFWYQQALGQGPEFLTYFQNEAQLDKSGLPSDRFFAERPEGSVSTLKIQRTQQEDSAVYLCASSLQYPGQGFGNEQFFGPGTRLTVL.

The J gene is TRBJ1-5, the V gene TRBV9; D might be TRBD1 (6 bases). This CDR3 has 13 amino acids. V lost 4 bases and J lost 4, with 9 bases in between. In germline, CDR1 is SGDLS, CDR2 YYNGEE. CDR3 region: CASSRGTNQPQHF. CDR3 coding DNA: TGTGCCAGCAGCCGTGGGACAAATCAGCCCCAGCATTTT.

The CDR3 here is CASSDPDRDGNTEAFF. CDR3 in DNA: TGTGCCAGCAGTGATCCGGACAGGGACGGGAACACTGAAGCTTTCTTT. J is TRBJ1-1 and V is TRBV25-1; 8 positions agree with TRBD1. The germline gives CDR1 MGHDK, CDR2 SYGVNS. The CDR3 loop spans 16 amino acids. With 3 bases clipped from V and 1 base from J, the junction kept 7 bases outside the gene matches.

This clone was detected once. The rearrangement joins TRBV5-8 to TRBJ1-2, with a possible D match to TRBD1 (6 bases). The V and J ends lost 4 bases and 6 bases respectively, with 16 bases between them. The CDR3 consists of 14 residues. Germline loops: CDR1 SGHTS, CDR2 YDEGEE. CDR3 DNA sequence: TGTGCCAGCAGCCTTCAAACAGGGTGGGATGGCTACACCTTC. It specifies CASSLQTGWDGYTF. The full variable domain, in which reference TRBV5-8 and TRBJ1-2 provide the parts outside the CDR3, is EAGVTQSPTHLIKTRGQQATLRCSPISGHTSVYWYQQALGLGLQFLLWYDEGEERNRGNFPPRFSGRQFPNYSSELNVNALELEDSALYLCASSLQTGWDGYTFGSGTRLTVV.

Of note for this clone: The same CDR3 arises from other DNA sequences in this sample as well. The chain employs TRBV3-1 (or the pseudogene TRBV3-2) and TRBJ1-4; possibly TRBD1 for D (5 bases). Per the germline V gene, CDR1 is LGHDT and CDR2 is YNNKEL (reference sequence). The length of the CDR3 is 16 residues. The V end was cut by 6 bases, the J end by 6 bases, with 20 bases between. The CDR3 DNA is TGTGCCAGCAGTTGGGGGAGCCAGGGAGGGGATGAAAAACTGTTTTTT. Its translation: CASSWGSQGGDEKLFF.

The rearrangement joins TRBV19 to TRBJ1-4; a weak D match, TRBD1 (5 bases). V shed 2 bases and J shed 1 base, with 8 bases lying between them. This CDR3 has 15 residues. Germline assignment: CDR1 LNHDA and CDR2 SQIVND (reference sequence). The CDR3 sequence: CASSIQGVTNEKLFF. The DNA of the CDR3 is TGTGCCAGTAGTATACAGGGTGTAACTAATGAAAAACTGTTTTTT. Full variable domain (outside the CDR3, taken from reference TRBV19 and TRBJ1-4): DGGITQSPKYLFRKEGQNVTLSCEQNLNHDAMYWYRQDPGQGLRLIYYSQIVNDFQKGDIAEGYSVSREKKESFPLTVTSAQKNPTAFYLCASSIQGVTNEKLFFGSGTQLSVL.

This clone has a single count. The chain is built from TRBV29-1 and TRBJ1-1, with D possibly TRBD1 on 6 matching bases. This CDR3 has 14 amino acids. Trimming took 4 bases from V and 1 from J, leaving 13 bases between them. Germline CDR1 reads SQVTM; CDR2 reads ANQGSEA. DNA for the CDR3: TGCAGCGTTGCCCGGGGGGGCGCGAACACTGAAGCTTTCTTT. Translation gives CSVARGGANTEAFF.

The CDR3 nucleotides read TGTGCCAGCAGTTACTCGAGGGCGGGAGAAGCTTTCTTT. It is translated as CASSYSRAGEAFF. The chain couples TRBV6-5 to TRBJ1-1; D unresolved. Germline lookup yields CDR1 MNHEY and CDR2 SVGAGI. The length of the CDR3 is 13 residues. V lost 0 bases to trimming and J lost 8 bases, with 10 bases between them.

In DNA, the CDR3 is TGTGCCTGGAGTACCGCGACAGCAACCTTAATTTATGGCTACACCTTC. Translated: CAWSTATATLIYGYTF. The chain joins TRBV30 to TRBJ1-2; possibly TRBD1 for D (5 bases). Deletions cut 2 bases from V and 5 bases from J, with 21 bases between. In germline, CDR1 is GTSNPN, CDR2 SVGIG (reference sequence). CDR3 length: 16 residues. The full variable domain, its missing parts supplied by reference TRBV30 and TRBJ1-2, is SQTIHQWPATLVQPVGSPLSLECTVEGTSNPNLYWYRQAAGRGLQLLFYSVGIGQISSEVPQNLSASRPQDRQFILSSKKLLLSDSGFYLCAWSTATATLIYGYTFGSGTRLTVV.

This clone occurred a few times. The chain joins TRBV9 to TRBJ1-5, with no clear D. V gave up 0 bases and J gave up 4 bases, with 11 bases separating them. The CDR3 runs to 15 residues. From germline, CDR1 is SGDLS and CDR2 YYNGEE. The CDR3 nucleotides read TGTGCCAGCAGCGTAGACGCCGGACTAAATCAGCCCCAGCATTTT. It specifies CASSVDAGLNQPQHF. Complete variable domain (other parts from reference TRBV9 and TRBJ1-5): DSGVTQTPKHLITATGQRVTLRCSPRSGDLSVYWYQQSLDQGLQFLIQYYNGEERAKGNILERFSAQQFPDLHSELNLSSLELGDSALYFCASSVDAGLNQPQHFGDGTRLSIL.

V usage is TRBV7-6 and J usage is TRBJ1-3, with D possibly TRBD1 on 5 matching bases. This CDR3 contains 17 residues. The V gene lost 1 base and the J gene lost 0 bases, with 13 bases spanning the gap. CDR1 and CDR2 from the germline V gene are SGHVS and FNYEAQ. CDR3 bases: TGTGCCAGCAGCTTAGGTGTGGGGGGTAACTCTGGAAACACCATATATTTT. Encoded protein: CASSLGVGGNSGNTIYF.

This chain connects TRBV4-3 to TRBJ2-7, with TRBD1 matching over 7 bases. CDR1 and CDR2 from the germline V gene are LGHNA and YSLEER. The CDR3 extends over 14 amino acids. V lost 4 bases, J lost 1 base, and 4 bases stayed unmatched. CDR3: CASSPGQASYEQYF. The DNA for the CDR3 is TGCGCCAGCAGCCCCGGACAGGCGTCCTACGAGCAGTACTTC.

The CDR3 DNA reads TGTGCCAGCAGCCAGGTCATAGCGGGGGGTGCCTCCTACGAGCAGTACTTC. It yields the protein CASSQVIAGGASYEQYF. The gene calls are TRBV7-2 and TRBJ2-7; 10 bases match TRBD2. Losses at the gene ends were 5 bases for V and 0 bases for J; bases not matched to a gene: 10. Per the germline V gene, CDR1 is SGHTA and CDR2 is FQGNSA. This CDR3 is built from 17 residues.

The chain employs TRBV10-2 and TRBJ2-1; 9 bases map to TRBD1. V was clipped by 3 bases and J by 4 bases; unmatched bases: 4. This CDR3 comprises 15 residues. Germline V gives CDR1 WSHSY, CDR2 SAAADI. The CDR3 sequence: CASSEWDRAYNEQFF. CDR3 sequence (DNA): TGCGCCAGCAGTGAATGGGACAGGGCATACAATGAGCAGTTCTTC.

J is TRBJ1-2 and V is TRBV19; the D gene is possibly TRBD1 (6 bases). Germline V gene lookup returns CDR1 LNHDA and CDR2 SQIVND (reference sequence). V lost 3 bases and J 6 bases, leaving 17 bases between the germline ends. The CDR3 is 15 amino acids. The CDR3 protein is CASSMGGRKGDGYTF. For the CDR3, the DNA is TGTGCCAGTAGTATGGGCGGCCGGAAGGGGGATGGCTACACCTTC.

The chain employs TRBV3-1 (or the pseudogene TRBV3-2) and TRBJ1-2; D possibly corresponds to TRBD1 (6 bases). V shed 0 bases and J shed 7 bases, with 18 bases lying between them. Germline CDR1 is LGHDT and CDR2 is YNNKEL (reference sequence). The CDR3 is 16 amino acids. CDR3: CASSQEGVGGLLGYTF. CDR3 sequence (DNA): TGTGCCAGCAGCCAAGAAGGGGTCGGGGGGCTCCTTGGCTACACCTTC.

The rearrangement links TRBV6-2 or TRBV6-3 to TRBJ1-1, with D tentatively TRBD1 (5 bases). Germline V lookup: CDR1 MNHEY, CDR2 SVGEGT. Trimming took off 5 bases at V and 4 bases at J, with 14 bases between the two ends. CDR3 length: 14 residues. This CDR3 reads CASSPARVGTEAFF. CDR3 nucleotides: TGTGCCAGCAGTCCCGCCAGGGTGGGCACTGAAGCTTTCTTT.

V and J are TRBV24-1 and TRBJ1-2; 7 positions agree with TRBD1. The V gene end was trimmed by 3 bases and the J gene end by 4 bases; junction bases not matched to a gene: 4. Germline CDR1 reads KGHDR; CDR2 reads SFDVKD. The CDR3 has 14 amino acids. The DNA for the CDR3 is TGTGCCACCAGTGATCTAGGGGGCTCCTATGGCTACACCTTC. Amino acids: CATSDLGGSYGYTF.

The chain links TRBV7-9 to TRBJ1-4; no reliable D call. V lost 3 bases and J 13 bases, leaving 12 bases between the germline ends. Looked up from germline, CDR1 is SEHNR and CDR2 is FQNEAQ (reference sequence). This CDR3 contains 12 residues. CDR3 coding DNA: TGTGCCAGCAGCTTTAGTCTGGAGGGACTGTTTTTT. It specifies CASSFSLEGLFF. Variable domain in full (rest from reference TRBV7-9 and TRBJ1-4): DTGVSQNPRHKITKRGQNVTFRCDPISEHNRLYWYRQTLGQGPEFLTYFQNEAQLEKSRLLSDRFSAERPKGSFSTLEIQRTEQGDSAMYLCASSFSLEGLFFGSGTQLSVL.

The rearrangement uses TRBV29-1 and TRBJ2-2; 7 bases map to TRBD1. Looked up from germline, CDR1 is SQVTM and CDR2 is ANQGSEA. J gave up 6 bases and V 5 bases, and 3 bases lay outside the gene matches. This CDR3 comprises 12 residues. CDR3 amino acids: CSVTGVAGELFF. The CDR3 DNA follows: TGCAGCGTTACAGGGGTAGCCGGGGAGCTGTTTTTT.

The V and J genes are TRBV6-5 and TRBJ1-6; D perhaps matches TRBD1 (6 bases). The CDR3 extends over 14 amino acids. Germline lookup yields CDR1 MNHEY and CDR2 SVGAGI. Trimming shortened V by 6 bases and J by 9 bases, and 15 bases separated the two germline ends. CDR3 DNA sequence: TGTGCCAGCAGCCTACAGGGATCGGGTTCACCCCTCCACTTT. This translates into CASSLQGSGSPLHF.

This chain's CDR3 is CASSLNGGLGNEQFF. The CDR3 DNA is TGTGCCAGCAGCTTAAACGGGGGTCTCGGGAATGAGCAGTTCTTC. The chain joins TRBV7-3 to TRBJ2-1, with D perhaps TRBD2 (6 bases). This CDR3 comprises 15 residues. V lost 1 base, J lost 7 bases, and 14 bases lay in between. Germline V gene lookup returns CDR1 SGHTA and CDR2 FQGTGA.